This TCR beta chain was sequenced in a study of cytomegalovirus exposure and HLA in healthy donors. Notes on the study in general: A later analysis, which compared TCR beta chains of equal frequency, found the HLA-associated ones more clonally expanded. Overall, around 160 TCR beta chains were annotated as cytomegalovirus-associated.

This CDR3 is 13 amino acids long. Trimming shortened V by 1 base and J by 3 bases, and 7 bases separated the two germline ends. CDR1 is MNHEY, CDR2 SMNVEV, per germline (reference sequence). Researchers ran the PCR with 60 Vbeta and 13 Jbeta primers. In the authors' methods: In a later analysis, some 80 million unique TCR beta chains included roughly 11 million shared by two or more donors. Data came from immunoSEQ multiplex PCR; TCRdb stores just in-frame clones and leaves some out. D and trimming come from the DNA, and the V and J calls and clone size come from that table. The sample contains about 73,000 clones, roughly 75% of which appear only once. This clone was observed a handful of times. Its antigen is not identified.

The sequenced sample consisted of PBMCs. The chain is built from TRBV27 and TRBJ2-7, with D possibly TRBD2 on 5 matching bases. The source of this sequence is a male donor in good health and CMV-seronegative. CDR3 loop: CASSLFRGYEQYF. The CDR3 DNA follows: TGTGCCAGCAGTTTATTCCGGGGCTACGAGCAGTACTTC.